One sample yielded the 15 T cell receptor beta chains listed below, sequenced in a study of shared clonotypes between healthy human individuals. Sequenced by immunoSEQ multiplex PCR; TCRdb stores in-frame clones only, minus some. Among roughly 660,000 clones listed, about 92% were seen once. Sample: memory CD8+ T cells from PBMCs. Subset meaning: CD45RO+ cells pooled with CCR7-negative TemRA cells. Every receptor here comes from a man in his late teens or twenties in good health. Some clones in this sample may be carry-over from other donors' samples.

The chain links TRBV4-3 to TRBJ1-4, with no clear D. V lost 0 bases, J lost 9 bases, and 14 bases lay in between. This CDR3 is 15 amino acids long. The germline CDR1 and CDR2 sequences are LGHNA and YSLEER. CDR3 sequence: CASSQDHLTRQKLFF. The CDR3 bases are TGCGCCAGCAGCCAAGATCACCTTACTAGACAAAAACTGTTTTTT.

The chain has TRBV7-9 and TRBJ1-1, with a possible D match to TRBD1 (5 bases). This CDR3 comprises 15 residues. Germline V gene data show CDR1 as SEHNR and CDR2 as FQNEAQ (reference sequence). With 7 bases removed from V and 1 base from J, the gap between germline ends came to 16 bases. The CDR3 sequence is CASIHPGTPNTEAFF. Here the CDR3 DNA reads TGTGCCAGCATCCACCCCGGGACTCCGAACACTGAAGCTTTCTTT.

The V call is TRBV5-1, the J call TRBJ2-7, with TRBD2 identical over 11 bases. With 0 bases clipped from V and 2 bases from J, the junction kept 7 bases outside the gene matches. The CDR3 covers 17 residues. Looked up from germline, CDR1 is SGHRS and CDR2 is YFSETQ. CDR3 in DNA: TGCGCCAGCAGCTTGGTTAGCGGGAGGGAGAGGGCCTACGAGCAGTACTTC. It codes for CASSLVSGRERAYEQYF.

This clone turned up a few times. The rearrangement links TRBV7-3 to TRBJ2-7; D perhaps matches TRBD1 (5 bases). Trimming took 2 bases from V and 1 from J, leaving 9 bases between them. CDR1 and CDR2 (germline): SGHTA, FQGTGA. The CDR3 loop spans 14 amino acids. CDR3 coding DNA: TGTGCCAGCAGCTTAGGTCCAGGGTCCTACGAGCAGTACTTC. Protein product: CASSLGPGSYEQYF. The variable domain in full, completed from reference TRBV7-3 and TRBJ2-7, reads GAGVSQTPSNKVTEKGKYVELRCDPISGHTALYWYRQSLGQGPEFLIYFQGTGAADDSGLPNDRFFAVRPEGSVSTLKIQRTERGDSAVYLCASSLGPGSYEQYFGPGTRLTVT.

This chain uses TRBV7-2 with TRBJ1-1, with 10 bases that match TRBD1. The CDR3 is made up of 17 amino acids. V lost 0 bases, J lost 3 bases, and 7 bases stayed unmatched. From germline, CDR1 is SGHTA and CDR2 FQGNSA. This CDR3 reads CASSLAVQTGGDTEAFF. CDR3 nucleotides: TGTGCCAGCAGCTTAGCGGTCCAGACAGGGGGCGACACTGAAGCTTTCTTT.

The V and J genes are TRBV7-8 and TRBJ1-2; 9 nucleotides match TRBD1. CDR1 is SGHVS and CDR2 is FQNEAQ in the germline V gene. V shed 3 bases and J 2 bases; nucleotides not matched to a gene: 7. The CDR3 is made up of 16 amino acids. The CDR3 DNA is TGTGCCAGCAGCTTTGCCTCGGGACAGGGAAACTATGGCTACACCTTC. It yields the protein CASSFASGQGNYGYTF.

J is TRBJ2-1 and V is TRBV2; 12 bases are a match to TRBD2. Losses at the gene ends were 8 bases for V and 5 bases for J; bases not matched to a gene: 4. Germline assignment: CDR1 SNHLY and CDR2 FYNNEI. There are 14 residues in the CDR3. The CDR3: CASSGLAGNNEQFF. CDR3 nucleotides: TGTGCCAGCTCCGGACTAGCGGGAAACAATGAGCAGTTCTTC.

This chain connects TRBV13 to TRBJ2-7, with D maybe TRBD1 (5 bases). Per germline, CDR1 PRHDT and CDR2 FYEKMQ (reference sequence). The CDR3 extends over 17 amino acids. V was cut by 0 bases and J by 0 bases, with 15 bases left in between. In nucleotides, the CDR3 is TGTGCCAGCAGCTTAGGGCGCTCAGGGCGATACTCCTACGAGCAGTACTTC. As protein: CASSLGRSGRYSYEQYF.

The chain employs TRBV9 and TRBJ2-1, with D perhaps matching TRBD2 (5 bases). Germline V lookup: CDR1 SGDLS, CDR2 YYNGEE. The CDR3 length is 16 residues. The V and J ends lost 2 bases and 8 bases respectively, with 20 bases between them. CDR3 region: CASSVRVAREKYEQFF. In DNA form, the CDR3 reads TGTGCCAGCAGCGTGAGGGTGGCGAGAGAGAAGTATGAGCAGTTCTTC.

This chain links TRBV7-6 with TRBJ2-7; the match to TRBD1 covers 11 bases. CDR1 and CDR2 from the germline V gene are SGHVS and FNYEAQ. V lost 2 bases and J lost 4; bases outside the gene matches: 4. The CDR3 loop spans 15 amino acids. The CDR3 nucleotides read TGTGCCAGCAGCTTACTTGGACAGGGGGCTTACGAGCAGTACTTC. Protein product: CASSLLGQGAYEQYF.

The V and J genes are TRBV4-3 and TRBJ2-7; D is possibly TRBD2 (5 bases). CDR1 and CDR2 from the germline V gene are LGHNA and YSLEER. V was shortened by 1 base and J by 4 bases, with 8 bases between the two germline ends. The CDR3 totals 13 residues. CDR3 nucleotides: TGCGCCAGCAGCCAAGGCTGGGAGTACGAGCAGTACTTC. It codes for CASSQGWEYEQYF.

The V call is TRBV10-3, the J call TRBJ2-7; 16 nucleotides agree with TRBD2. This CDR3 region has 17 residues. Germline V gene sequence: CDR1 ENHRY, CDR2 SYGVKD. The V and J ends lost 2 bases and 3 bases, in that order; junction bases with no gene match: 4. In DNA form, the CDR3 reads TGTGCCATCAGTGAGGGGACTAGCGGGAGGGCCTTCTACGAGCAGTACTTC. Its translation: CAISEGTSGRAFYEQYF.

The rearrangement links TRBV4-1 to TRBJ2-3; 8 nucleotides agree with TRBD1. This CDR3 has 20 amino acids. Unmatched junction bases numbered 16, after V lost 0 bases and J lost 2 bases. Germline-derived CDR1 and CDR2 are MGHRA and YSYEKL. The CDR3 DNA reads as TGCGCCAGCAGCCAAGAGGGGACAGACAGGGGACTTTGGATCACAGATACGCAGTATTTT. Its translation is CASSQEGTDRGLWITDTQYF.

The CDR3 loop reads CASSFGQGVNQPQHF. As DNA, the CDR3 is TGTGCCAGCAGCTTTGGCCAGGGAGTCAATCAGCCCCAGCATTTT. The chain carries TRBV7-9 and TRBJ1-5; maybe TRBD1 (5 bases). The CDR3 length is 15 residues. Germline V gives CDR1 SEHNR, CDR2 FQNEAQ (reference sequence). Trimming removed 3 bases from V and 3 bases from J, with 12 bases in between.

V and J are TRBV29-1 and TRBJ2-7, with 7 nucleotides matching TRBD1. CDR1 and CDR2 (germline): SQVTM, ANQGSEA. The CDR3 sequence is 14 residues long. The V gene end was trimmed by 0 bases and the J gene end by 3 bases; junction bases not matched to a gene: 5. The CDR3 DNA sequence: TGCAGCGTTGAAGAGGGGACAGCCAACTACGAGCAGTACTTC. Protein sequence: CSVEEGTANYEQYF.